The clone carrying this T cell receptor (beta chain) was counted between two and nine times. The data belong to a study of sequential checkpoint blockade in melanoma. Profiled with immunoSEQ multiplex PCR; TCRdb holds only in-frame clones, not every one. The sample contains 3,900 or so clones, roughly 63% of which appear only once. The sample's treatment: randomized to nivolumab then ipilimumab (arm A) or the reverse (arm B). The CDR3 has 15 residues. The V segment lost 6 bases and the J segment 2 bases; nucleotides outside the gene matches: 10. Germline CDR1 is MNHEY and CDR2 is SMNVEV (reference sequence).

The sequenced sample was CD8+ T cells sorted from blood (inferred from file names), obtained from a patient given nivolumab and ipilimumab in sequence. The genes are TRBV27 and TRBJ2-7, with 7 bases lining up with TRBD2. The sequence was obtained from a human donor with melanoma. The CDR3 sequence: CASRGSPSGAYEQYF. The CDR3 DNA sequence: TGTGCCAGCAGGGGTTCGCCTAGCGGCGCCTACGAGCAGTACTTC.